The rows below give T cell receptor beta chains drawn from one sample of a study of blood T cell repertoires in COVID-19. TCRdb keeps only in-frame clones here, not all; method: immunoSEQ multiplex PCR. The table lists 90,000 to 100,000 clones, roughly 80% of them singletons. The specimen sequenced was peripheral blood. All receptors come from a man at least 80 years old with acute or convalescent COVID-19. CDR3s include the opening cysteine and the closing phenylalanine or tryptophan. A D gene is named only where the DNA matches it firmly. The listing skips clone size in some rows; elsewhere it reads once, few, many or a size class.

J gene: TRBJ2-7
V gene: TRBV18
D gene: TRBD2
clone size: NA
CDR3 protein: CASSDSGGTTYEQYF
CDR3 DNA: TGTGCCAGCTCGGACAGCGGGGGAACTACCTACGAGCAGTACTTC

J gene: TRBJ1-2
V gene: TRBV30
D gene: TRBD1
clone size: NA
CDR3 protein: CAGDRANYGYTF
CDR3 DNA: TGTGCCGGTGACAGGGCAAACTATGGCTACACCTTC

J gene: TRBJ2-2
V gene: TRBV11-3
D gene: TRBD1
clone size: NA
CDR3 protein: CASSLGKGQPDGITGELFF
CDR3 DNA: TGTGCCAGCAGCTTAGGGAAGGGACAGCCCGATGGGATAACCGGGGAGCTGTTTTTT

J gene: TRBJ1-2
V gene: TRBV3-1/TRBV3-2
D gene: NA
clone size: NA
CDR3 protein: CASSQTRNYGYTF
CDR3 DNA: TGTGCCAGCAGCCAAACGAGGAACTATGGCTACACCTTC

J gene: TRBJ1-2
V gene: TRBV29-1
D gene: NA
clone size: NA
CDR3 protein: CSVEEGGELDGYTF
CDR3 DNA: TGCAGCGTTGAGGAAGGGGGGGAGCTTGATGGCTACACCTTC

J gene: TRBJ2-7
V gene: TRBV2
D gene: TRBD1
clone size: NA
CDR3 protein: CASSGSGTVTYEQYF
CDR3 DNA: TGTGCCAGCAGTGGAAGTGGGACAGTTACCTACGAGCAGTACTTC

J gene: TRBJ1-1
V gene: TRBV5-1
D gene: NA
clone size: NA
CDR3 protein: CASSGGTVGGEAFF
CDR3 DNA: TGCGCCAGCAGCGGAGGGACGGTGGGGGGTGAAGCTTTCTTT

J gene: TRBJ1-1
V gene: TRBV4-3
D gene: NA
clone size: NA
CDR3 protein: CASSQEDSNTEAFF
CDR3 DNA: TGCGCCAGCAGCCAAGAGGACTCGAACACTGAAGCTTTCTTT

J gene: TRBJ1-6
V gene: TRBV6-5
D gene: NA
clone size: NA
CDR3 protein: CASSYSPQGGESPLHF
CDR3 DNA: TGTGCCAGCAGTTACTCTCCCCAGGGTGGTGAATCACCCCTCCACTTT

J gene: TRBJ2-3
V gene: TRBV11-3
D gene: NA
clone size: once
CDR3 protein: CASSGQGGLAGNTQYF
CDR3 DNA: TGTGCCAGCAGCGGACAGGGCGGCCTAGCGGGGAATACGCAGTATTTT

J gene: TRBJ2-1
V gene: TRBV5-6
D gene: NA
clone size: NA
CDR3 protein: CASSPGGVRHEQFF
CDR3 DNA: TGTGCCAGCAGCCCGGGGGGCGTTCGTCATGAGCAGTTCTTC

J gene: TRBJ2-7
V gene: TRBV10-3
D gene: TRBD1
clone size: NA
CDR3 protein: CAISESTLDRGAYEQYF
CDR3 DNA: TGTGCCATCAGTGAGTCGACCCTAGACAGGGGGGCATACGAGCAGTACTTC

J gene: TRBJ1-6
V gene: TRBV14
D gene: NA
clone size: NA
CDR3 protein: CASSQRQRPLHF
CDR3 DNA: TGTGCCAGCAGCCAACGACAGAGACCCCTCCACTTT

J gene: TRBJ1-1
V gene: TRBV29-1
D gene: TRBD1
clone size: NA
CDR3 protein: CSFGQGNTEAFF
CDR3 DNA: TGCAGCTTCGGACAGGGGAACACTGAAGCTTTCTTT

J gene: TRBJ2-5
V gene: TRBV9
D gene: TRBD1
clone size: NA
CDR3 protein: CASSVAGTGSVTQYF
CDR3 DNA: TGTGCCAGCAGCGTAGCCGGGACAGGGAGTGTGACCCAGTACTTC

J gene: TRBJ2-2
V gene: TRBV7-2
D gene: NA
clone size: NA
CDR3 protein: CASSPTGWAMNTGELFF
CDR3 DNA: TGTGCCAGCAGCCCGACAGGATGGGCCATGAACACCGGGGAGCTGTTTTTT

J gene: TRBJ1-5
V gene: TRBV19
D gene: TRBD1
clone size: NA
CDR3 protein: CASSPRDSPNQPQHF
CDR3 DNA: TGTGCCAGTAGTCCCCGGGACAGCCCTAATCAGCCCCAGCATTTT

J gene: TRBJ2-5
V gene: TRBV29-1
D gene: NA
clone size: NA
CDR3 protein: CSVGVGARETQYF
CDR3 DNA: TGCAGCGTTGGGGTGGGGGCGAGGGAGACCCAGTACTTC

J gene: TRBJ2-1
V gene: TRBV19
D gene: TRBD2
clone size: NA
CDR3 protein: CASSSSGGGTFNEQFF
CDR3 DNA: TGTGCCAGTAGTTCTAGCGGGGGGGGTACGTTCAATGAGCAGTTCTTC

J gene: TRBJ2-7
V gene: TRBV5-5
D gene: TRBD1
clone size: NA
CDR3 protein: CASSLVLGTGTYEQYF
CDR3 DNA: TGTGCCAGCAGCTTGGTATTGGGGACAGGGACCTACGAGCAGTACTTC

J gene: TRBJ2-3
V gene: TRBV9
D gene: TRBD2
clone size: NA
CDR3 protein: CASRGGGPTDTQYF
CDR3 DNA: TGTGCCAGCAGAGGCGGGGGGCCCACAGATACGCAGTATTTT

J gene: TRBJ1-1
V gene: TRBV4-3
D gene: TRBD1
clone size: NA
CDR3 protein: CASSHTGQGRVTEAFF
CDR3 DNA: TGCGCCAGCAGCCATACTGGACAGGGCAGAGTAACTGAAGCTTTCTTT

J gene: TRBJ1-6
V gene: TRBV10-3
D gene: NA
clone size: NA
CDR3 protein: CAITSGVRSPLHF
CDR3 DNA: TGTGCCATCACTTCAGGGGTGCGTTCACCCCTCCACTTT

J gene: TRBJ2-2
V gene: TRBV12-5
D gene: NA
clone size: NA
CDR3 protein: CASGLVGRGLSAGELFF
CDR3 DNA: TGTGCTAGTGGTTTGGTAGGCAGGGGCCTCAGCGCCGGGGAGCTGTTTTTT

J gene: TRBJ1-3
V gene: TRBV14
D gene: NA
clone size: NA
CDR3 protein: CASSQVNGNTIYF
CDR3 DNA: TGTGCCAGCAGCCAAGTCAATGGAAACACCATATATTTT

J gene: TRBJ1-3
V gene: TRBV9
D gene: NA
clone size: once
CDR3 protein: CASSVDVSSGNTIYF
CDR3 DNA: TGTGCCAGCAGCGTAGATGTCAGCTCTGGAAACACCATATATTTT

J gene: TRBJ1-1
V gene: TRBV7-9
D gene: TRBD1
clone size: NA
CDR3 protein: CASSPHNTGDTEAFF
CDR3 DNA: TGTGCCAGCAGCCCCCACAACACAGGGGACACTGAAGCTTTCTTT

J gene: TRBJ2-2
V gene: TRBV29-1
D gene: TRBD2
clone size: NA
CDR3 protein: CSAGLAGVTTTGELFF
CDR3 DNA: TGCAGCGCGGGACTAGCGGGGGTCACCACTACCGGGGAGCTGTTTTTT

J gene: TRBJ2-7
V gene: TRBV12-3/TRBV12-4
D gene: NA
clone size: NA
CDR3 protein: CASSFTDMYEQYF
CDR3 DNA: TGTGCCAGCAGTTTCACGGACATGTACGAGCAGTACTTC

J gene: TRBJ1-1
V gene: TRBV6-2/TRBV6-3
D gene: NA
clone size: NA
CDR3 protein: CASSSPPGVGNTEAFF
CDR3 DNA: TGTGCCAGCAGTTCACCCCCGGGGGTGGGGAACACTGAAGCTTTCTTT

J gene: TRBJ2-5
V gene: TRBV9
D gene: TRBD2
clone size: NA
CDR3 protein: CASSVYSGIETQYF
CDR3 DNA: TGTGCCAGCAGCGTATATAGCGGGATTGAGACCCAGTACTTC

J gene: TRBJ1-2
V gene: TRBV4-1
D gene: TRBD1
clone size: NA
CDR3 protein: CASSPDRAGYTF
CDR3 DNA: TGCGCCAGCAGCCCAGACAGGGCTGGCTACACCTTC

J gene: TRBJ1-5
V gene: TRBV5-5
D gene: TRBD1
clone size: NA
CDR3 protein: CASSLSDRGAGGLNQPQHF
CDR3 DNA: TGTGCCAGCAGCTTGTCCGACAGGGGGGCAGGGGGCTTAAATCAGCCCCAGCATTTT

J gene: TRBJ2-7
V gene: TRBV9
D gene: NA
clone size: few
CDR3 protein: CASSASTGYEQYF
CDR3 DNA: TGTGCCAGCAGCGCTTCGACAGGCTACGAGCAGTACTTC

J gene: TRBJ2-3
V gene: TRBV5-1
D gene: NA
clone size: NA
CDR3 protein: CASSLAGEYTQYF
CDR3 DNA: TGCGCCAGCAGCTTGGCCGGGGAATATACGCAGTATTTT

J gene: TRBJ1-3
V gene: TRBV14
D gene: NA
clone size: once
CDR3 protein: CASSQASGSSGNTIYF
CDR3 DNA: TGTGCCAGCAGCCAGGCGTCAGGAAGCTCTGGAAACACCATATATTTT

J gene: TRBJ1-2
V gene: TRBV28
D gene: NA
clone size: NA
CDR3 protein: CASQTSFGYTF
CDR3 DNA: TGTGCCAGCCAAACTTCATTCGGCTACACCTTC

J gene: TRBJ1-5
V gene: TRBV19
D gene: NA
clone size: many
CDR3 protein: CASSLRREGQPQHF
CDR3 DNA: TGTGCCAGTAGTCTCCGCCGGGAAGGACAGCCCCAGCATTTT

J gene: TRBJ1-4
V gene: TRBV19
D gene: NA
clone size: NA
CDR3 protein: CASSIRLRRWEPWGEKLFF
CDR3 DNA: TGTGCCAGTAGTATACGACTCCGACGGTGGGAGCCCTGGGGTGAAAAACTGTTTTTT

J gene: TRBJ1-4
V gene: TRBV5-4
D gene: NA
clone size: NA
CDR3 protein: CASSFRGTGEKLFF
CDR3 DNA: TGTGCCAGCAGCTTCAGGGGCACGGGTGAAAAACTGTTTTTT

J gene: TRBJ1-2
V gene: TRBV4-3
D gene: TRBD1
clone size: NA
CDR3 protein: CASSQAGTGGANYGYTF
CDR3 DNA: TGCGCCAGCAGCCAAGCGGGGACAGGGGGCGCAAACTATGGCTACACCTTC

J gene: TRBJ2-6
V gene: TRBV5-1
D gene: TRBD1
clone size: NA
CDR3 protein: CASSPTGAGANVLTF
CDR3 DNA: TGCGCCAGCAGCCCCACAGGGGCTGGGGCCAACGTCCTGACTTTC

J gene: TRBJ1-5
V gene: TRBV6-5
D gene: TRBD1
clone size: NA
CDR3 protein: CASRTGGAGNQPQHF
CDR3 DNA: TGTGCCAGCAGAACAGGGGGCGCGGGCAATCAGCCCCAGCATTTT

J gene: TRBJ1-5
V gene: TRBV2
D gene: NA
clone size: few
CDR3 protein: CASSGDPTRPQHF
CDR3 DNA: TGTGCCAGCAGTGGGGACCCGACTAGGCCCCAGCATTTT

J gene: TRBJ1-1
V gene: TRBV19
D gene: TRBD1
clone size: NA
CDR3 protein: CASSVTGGTEAFF
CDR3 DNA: TGTGCCAGTAGCGTCACAGGGGGCACTGAAGCTTTCTTT

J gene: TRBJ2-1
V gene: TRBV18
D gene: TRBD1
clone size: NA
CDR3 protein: CASSPTRTGSSYNEQFF
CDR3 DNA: TGTGCCAGCTCACCAACTCGGACAGGGAGCTCCTACAATGAGCAGTTCTTC

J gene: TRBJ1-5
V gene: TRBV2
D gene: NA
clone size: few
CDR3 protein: CASSEGANQPQHF
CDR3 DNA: TGTGCCAGCAGTGAGGGGGCAAATCAGCCCCAGCATTTT

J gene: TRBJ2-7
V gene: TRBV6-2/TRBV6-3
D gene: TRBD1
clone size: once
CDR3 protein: CASSYRGQIPYEQYF
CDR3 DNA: TGTGCCAGCAGTTACAGGGGACAGATCCCCTACGAGCAGTACTTC

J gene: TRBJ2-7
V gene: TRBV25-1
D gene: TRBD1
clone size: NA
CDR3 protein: CASSGTALAYEQYF
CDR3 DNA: TGTGCCAGCAGCGGGACAGCCTTAGCCTACGAGCAGTACTTC

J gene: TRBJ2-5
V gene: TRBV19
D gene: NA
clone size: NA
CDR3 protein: CASSRRELQETQYF
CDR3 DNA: TGTGCCAGTAGTCGACGGGAGCTGCAAGAGACCCAGTACTTC

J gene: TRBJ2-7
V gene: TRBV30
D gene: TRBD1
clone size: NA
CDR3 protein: CAWSTGGYEQYF
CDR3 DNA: TGTGCCTGGAGTACAGGGGGGTACGAGCAGTACTTC

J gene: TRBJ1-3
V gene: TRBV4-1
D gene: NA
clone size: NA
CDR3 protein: CASSQELIGAISSGNTIYF
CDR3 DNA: TGCGCCAGCAGCCAAGAACTGATAGGGGCGATCAGCTCTGGAAACACCATATATTTT

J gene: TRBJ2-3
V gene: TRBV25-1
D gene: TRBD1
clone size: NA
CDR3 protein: CASSLKGATATQYF
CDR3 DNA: TGTGCCAGCAGTCTCAAGGGGGCGACGGCTACGCAGTATTTT

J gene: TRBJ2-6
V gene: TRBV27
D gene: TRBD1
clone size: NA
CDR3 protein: CASHTQNPGQGFARSSGANVLTF
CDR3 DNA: TGTGCCAGCCACACCCAGAACCCGGGACAGGGATTCGCCAGGTCATCTGGGGCCAACGTCCTGACTTTC

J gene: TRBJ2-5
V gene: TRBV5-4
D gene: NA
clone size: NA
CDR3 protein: CASSQKGGGETQYF
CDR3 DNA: TGTGCCAGCAGCCAGAAGGGAGGAGGGGAGACCCAGTACTTC

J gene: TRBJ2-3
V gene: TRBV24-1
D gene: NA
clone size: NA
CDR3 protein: CATSDSGSPTDTQYF
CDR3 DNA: TGTGCCACCAGTGACTCAGGGTCCCCCACAGATACGCAGTATTTT

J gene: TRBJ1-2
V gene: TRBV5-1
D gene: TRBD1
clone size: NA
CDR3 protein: CASSTDRASGYTF
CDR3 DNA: TGCGCCAGCAGCACCGACAGGGCTTCTGGCTACACCTTC